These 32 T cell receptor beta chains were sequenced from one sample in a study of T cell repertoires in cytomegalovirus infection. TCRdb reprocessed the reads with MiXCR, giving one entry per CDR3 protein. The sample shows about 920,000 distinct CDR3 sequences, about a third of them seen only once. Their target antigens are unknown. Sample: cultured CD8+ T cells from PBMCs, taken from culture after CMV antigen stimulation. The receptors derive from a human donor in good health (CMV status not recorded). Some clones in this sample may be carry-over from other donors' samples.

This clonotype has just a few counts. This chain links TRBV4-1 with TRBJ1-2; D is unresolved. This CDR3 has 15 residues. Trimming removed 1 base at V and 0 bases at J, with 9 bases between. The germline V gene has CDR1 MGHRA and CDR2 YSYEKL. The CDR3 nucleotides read TGCGCCAGCAGCCAAGTGAGCAGCTCTAACTATGGCTACACCTTC. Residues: CASSQVSSSNYGYTF.

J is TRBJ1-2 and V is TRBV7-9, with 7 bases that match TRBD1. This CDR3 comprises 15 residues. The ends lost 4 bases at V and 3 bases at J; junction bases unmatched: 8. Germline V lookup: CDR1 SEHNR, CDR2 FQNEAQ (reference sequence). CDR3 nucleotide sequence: TGTGCCAGCAGCTCACCTACAGGGGAAGACTATGGCTACACCTTC. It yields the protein CASSSPTGEDYGYTF.

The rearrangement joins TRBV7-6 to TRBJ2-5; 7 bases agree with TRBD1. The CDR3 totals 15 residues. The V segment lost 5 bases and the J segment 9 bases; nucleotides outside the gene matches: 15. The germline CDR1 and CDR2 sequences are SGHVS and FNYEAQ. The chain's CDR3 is CASSLGGQSALAQYF. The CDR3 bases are TGTGCCAGCAGCCTAGGGGGACAGTCGGCCCTGGCCCAGTACTTC.

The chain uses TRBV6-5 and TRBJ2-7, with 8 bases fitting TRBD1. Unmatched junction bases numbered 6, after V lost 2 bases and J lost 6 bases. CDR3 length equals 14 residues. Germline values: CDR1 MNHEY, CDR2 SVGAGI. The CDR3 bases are TGTGCCAGCAGTTACGCCCGGACAGGGCTCGAGCAGTACTTC. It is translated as CASSYARTGLEQYF.

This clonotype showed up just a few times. The CDR3 DNA is TGTGCCAGTATGGGCCCAGGGGTCAGCAATCAGCCCCAGCATTTT. Translation: CASMGPGVSNQPQHF. The chain links TRBV19 to TRBJ1-5, with a weak D call TRBD1 (6 bases). The CDR3 extends over 15 amino acids. Germline values: CDR1 LNHDA, CDR2 SQIVND (reference sequence). V dropped 7 bases and J dropped 1 base, with 14 bases sitting between them.

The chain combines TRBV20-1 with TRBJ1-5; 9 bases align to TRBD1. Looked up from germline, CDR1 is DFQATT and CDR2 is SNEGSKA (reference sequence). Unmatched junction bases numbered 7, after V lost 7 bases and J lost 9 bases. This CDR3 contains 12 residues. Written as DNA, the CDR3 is TGCAGTGTTTCGGACAGGGGTGGGCCCCAGCATTTT. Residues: CSVSDRGGPQHF.

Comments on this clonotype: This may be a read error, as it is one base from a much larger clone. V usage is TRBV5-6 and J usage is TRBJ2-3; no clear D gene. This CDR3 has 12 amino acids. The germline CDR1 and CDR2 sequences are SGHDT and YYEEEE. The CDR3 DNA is TGTCCCAGCAGCTCCCATGTAGATACGCAGTATTTT. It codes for CPSSSHVDTQYF.

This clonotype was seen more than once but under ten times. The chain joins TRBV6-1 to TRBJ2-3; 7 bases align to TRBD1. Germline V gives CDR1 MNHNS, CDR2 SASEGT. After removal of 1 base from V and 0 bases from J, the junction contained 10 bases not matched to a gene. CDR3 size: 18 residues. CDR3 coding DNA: TGTGCCAGCAGTGAAGGCTCCCGGGACAGATATAGCACAGATACGCAGTATTTT. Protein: CASSEGSRDRYSTDTQYF.

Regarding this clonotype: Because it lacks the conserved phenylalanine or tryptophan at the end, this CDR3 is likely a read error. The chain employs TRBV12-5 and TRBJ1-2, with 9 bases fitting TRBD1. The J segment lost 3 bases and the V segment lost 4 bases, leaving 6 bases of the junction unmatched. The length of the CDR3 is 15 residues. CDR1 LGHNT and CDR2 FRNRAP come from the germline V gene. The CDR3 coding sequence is TGTGCTAGTGGTTCTCGACAGGGGGATTACTATGGCTACACCTAC. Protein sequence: CASGSRQGDYYGYTY.

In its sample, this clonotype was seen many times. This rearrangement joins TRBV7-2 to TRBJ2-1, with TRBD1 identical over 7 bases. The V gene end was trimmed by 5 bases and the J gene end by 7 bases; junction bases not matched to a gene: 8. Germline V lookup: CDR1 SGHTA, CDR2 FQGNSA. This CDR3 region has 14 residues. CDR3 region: CASSPRQGLNEQFF. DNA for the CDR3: TGTGCCAGCAGCCCGAGACAGGGTTTGAATGAGCAGTTCTTC.

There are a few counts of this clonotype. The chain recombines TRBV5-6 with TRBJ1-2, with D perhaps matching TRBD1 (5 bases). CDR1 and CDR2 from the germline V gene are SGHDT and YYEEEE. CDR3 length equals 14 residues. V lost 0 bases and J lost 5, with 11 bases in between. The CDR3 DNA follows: TGTGCCAGCAGCTTGGAGGGGCGACCGTATGGCTACACCTTC. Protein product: CASSLEGRPYGYTF.

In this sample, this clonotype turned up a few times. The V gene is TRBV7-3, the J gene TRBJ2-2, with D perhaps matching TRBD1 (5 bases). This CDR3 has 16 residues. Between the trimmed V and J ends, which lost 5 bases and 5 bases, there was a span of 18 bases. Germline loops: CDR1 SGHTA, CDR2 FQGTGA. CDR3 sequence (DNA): TGTGCCAGCAGCCCCCGTCAGCAGGGTCGGACCGGGGAGCTGTTTTTT. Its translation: CASSPRQQGRTGELFF.

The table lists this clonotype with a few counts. In DNA, the CDR3 is TGTGCCAGCAGCCTGGGGGGGTTCGGTGGCTACACCTTC. Translated: CASSLGGFGGYTF. The chain uses TRBV5-8 and TRBJ1-2; weak D call: TRBD1 (5 bases). The germline V gene encodes CDR1 SGHTS and CDR2 YDEGEE. V was trimmed by 4 bases and J by 7 bases, leaving 14 bases between them. The length of the CDR3 is 13 residues.

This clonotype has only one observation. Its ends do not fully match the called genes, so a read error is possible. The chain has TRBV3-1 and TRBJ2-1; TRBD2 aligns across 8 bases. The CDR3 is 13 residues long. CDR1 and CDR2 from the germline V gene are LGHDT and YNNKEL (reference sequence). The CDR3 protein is CTSSSAGADEQFF. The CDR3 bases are TGTACCAGCAGCTCAGCGGGGGCCGATGAGCAGTTCTTC.

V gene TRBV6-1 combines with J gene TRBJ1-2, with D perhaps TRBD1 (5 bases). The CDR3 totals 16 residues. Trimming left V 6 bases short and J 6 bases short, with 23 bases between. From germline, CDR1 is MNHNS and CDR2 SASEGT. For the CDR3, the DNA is TGTGCCAGCAGCCGCAGCCCACCAGCGGGGGTGGATGGCTACACCTTC. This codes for CASSRSPPAGVDGYTF.

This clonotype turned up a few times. CDR3 residues: CASSYSTGGGNTIYF. CDR3 sequence (DNA): TGTGCCAGCAGTTACTCGACAGGGGGTGGAAACACCATATATTTT. J is TRBJ1-3 and V is TRBV6-6; 9 nucleotides align to TRBD1. Germline V gene sequence: CDR1 MNHNY, CDR2 SVGAGI (reference sequence). This CDR3 comprises 15 residues. With V trimmed by 0 bases and J by 3 bases, 0 bases remained unmatched.

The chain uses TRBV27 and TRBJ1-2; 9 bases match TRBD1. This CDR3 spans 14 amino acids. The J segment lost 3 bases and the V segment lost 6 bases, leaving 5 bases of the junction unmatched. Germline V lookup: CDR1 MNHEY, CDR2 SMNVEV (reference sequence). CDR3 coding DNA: TGTGCCAGCAGGGGGACAGGGTTGTACTATGGCTACACCTTC. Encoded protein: CASRGTGLYYGYTF.

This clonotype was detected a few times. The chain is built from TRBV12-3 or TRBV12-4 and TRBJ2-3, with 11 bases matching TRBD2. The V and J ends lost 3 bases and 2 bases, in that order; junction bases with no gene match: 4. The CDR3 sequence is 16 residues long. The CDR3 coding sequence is TGTGCCAGCAGTTTTATAGCGGGGGGGCACACAGATACGCAGTATTTT. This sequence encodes CASSFIAGGHTDTQYF.

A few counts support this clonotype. The CDR3 bases are TGTGCCAGCAAAACCTACCGGAGACTAGCGGGGGGCCTCCGCTCCTACGAGCAGTACGTC. This translates into CASKTYRRLAGGLRSYEQYV. The chain couples TRBV6-5 to TRBJ2-7; 13 nucleotides align to TRBD2. After removal of 7 bases from V and 0 bases from J, the junction contained 18 bases not matched to a gene. Germline CDR1 MNHEY, CDR2 SVGAGI. The CDR3 spans 20 residues.

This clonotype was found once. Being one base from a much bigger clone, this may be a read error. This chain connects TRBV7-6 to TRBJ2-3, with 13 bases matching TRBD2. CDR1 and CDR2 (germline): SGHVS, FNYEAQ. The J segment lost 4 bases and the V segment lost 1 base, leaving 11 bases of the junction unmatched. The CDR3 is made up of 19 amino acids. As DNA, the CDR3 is TGTGCCAGCAGCTTAGAGGGAGGACTAGCGGGGGACCATCCAGATACGCAGTATTTT. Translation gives CASSLEGGLAGDHPDTQYF. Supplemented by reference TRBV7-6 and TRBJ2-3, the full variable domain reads GAGVSQSPRYKVTKRGQDVALRCDPISGHVSLYWYRQALGQGPEFLTYFNYEAQQDKSGLPNDRFSAERPEGSISTLTIQRTEQRDSAMYRCASSLEGGLAGDHPDTQYFGPGTRLTVL.

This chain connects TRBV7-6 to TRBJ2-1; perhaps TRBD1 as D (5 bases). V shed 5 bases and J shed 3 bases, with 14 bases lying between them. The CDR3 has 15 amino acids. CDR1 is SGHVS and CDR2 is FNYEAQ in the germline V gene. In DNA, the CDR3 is TGTGCCAGCAGCGCTAACAGGAGAAACTACAATGAGCAGTTCTTC. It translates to CASSANRRNYNEQFF.

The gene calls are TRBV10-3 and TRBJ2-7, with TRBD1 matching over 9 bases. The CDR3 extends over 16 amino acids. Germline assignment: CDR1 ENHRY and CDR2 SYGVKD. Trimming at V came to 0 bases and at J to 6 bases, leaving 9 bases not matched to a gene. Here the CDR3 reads CAISESGQGRGFEQYF. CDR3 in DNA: TGTGCCATCAGTGAGTCGGGACAGGGAAGGGGTTTCGAGCAGTACTTC.

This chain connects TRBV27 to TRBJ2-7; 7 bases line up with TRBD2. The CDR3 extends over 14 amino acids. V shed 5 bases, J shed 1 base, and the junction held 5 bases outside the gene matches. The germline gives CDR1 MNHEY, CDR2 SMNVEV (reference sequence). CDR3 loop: CASSPDGGSYEQYV. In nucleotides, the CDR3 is TGTGCCAGCAGTCCCGACGGGGGGTCCTACGAGCAGTACGTC.

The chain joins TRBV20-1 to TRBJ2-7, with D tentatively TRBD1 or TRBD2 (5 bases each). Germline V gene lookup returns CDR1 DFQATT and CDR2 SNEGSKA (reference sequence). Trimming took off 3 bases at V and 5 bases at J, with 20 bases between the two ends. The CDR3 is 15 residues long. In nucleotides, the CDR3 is TGCAGTGCTAGGCCCTTGGGCCGGGGCAGGGACGAGCAGTACTTC. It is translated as CSARPLGRGRDEQYF.

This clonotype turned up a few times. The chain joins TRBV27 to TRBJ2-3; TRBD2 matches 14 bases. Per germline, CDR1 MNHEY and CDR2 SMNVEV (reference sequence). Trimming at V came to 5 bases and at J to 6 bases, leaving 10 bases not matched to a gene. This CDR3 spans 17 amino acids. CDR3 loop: CASSPHPTSGGEDTQYF. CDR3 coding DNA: TGTGCCAGCAGTCCTCACCCGACTAGCGGGGGGGAGGATACGCAGTATTTT.

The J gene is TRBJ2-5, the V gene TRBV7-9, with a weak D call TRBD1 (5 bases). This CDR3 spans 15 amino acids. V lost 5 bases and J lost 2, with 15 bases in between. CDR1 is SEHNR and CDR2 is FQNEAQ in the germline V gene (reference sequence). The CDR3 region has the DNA TGTGCCAGCAGCGTGGGGCAGGGAACTCAAGAGACCCAGTACTTC. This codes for CASSVGQGTQETQYF.

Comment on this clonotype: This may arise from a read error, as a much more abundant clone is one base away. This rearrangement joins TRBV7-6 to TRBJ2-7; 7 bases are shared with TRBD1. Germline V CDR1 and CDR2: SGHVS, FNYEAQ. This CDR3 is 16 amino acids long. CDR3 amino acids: CASSPYRGRGSYGQYF. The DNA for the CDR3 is TGTGCCAGCAGCCCCTACAGGGGCAGGGGGTCCTACGGGCAGTACTTC.

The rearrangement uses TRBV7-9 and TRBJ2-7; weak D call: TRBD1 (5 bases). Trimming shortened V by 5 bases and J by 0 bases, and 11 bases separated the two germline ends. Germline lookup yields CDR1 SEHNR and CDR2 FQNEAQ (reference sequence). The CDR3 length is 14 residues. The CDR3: CASSNGHRSYEQYF. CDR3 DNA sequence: TGTGCCAGCAGCAACGGACACCGCTCCTACGAGCAGTACTTC.

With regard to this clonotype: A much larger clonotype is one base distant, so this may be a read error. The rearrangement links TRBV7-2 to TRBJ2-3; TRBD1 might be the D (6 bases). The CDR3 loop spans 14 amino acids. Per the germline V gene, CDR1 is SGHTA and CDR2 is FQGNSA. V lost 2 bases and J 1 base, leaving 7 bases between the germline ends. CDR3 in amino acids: CTSSLNRGTDTQYF. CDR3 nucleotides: TGTACCAGCAGCTTAAACAGGGGCACAGATACGCAGTATTTT.

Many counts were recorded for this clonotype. This CDR3 reads CASSLGLYTEAFF. For the CDR3, the DNA is TGTGCCAGCAGTCTTGGACTTTACACTGAAGCTTTCTTT. This chain links TRBV12-3 or TRBV12-4 with TRBJ1-1, with D uncertain. CDR3 length: 13 residues. Trimming pared 5 bases from V and 3 bases from J, leaving 10 bases between.

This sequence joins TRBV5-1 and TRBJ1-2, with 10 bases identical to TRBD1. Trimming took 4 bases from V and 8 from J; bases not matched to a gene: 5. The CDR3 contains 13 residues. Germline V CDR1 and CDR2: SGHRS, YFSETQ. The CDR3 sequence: CASSLTGGEGYTF. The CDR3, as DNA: TGCGCCAGCAGCCTGACAGGGGGCGAAGGCTACACCTTC.

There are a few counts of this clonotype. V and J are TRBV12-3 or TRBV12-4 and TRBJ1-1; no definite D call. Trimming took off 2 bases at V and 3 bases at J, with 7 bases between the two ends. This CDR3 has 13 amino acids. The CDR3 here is CASSLTADTEAFF. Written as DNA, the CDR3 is TGTGCCAGCAGTTTAACGGCAGACACTGAAGCTTTCTTT.